This T cell receptor (beta chain) was retrieved from a study of control samples from healthy donors and cancer patients. Clones were read by immunoSEQ multiplex PCR, and TCRdb kept only the in-frame ones, dropping some. Of some 150,000 clones in the sample, under 95% were seen once. CDR1 is LNHDA and CDR2 is SQIVND in the germline V gene (reference sequence). The ends were cut back, 1 base at V and 4 bases at J, with 16 bases in the middle. The CDR3 length is 16 residues. The chain carries TRBV19 and TRBJ1-1; D gene ambiguous. The sequence came from a man younger than 35 in good health. The sequencing input was blood. DNA of the CDR3: TGTGCCAGTAGTATAGGTGCCATTCCTACTGGCACTGAAGCTTTCTTT. Its protein product is CASSIGAIPTGTEAFF.